Below, 27 T cell receptor beta chains from the same sample are listed, as sequenced in a study of response to subunit inactivated influenza vaccine (dated by TCRdb to 2017 to 2018). Libraries were prepared through RT-PCR. The reads were generated on an Illumina HiSeq 2500. In-frame beta chains were kept once TCRdb had trimmed the public reads at Q25 with fastp and called clones with MiXCR. One record per CDR3 amino acid sequence lists the most common genes and DNA. This sample lists 710,000 or so distinct CDR3 sequences; about 15% were detected once. The top ten clones comprise 11% of the sample. The source material was PBMCs from blood, sampled roughly 12 days after vaccination. These receptors originate from a man in his fifties or sixties who received an inactivated influenza vaccine. Donor details come from another sample of the same person, matched by shared clones.

This clonotype was detected only a few times. The V gene is TRBV4-3, the J gene TRBJ2-2; no reliable D call. Trimming left V 4 bases short and J 1 base short, with 10 bases between. The CDR3 runs to 15 residues. Germline CDR1 LGHNA, CDR2 YSLEER. CDR3 in amino acids: CASSPSELNTGELFF. Written as DNA, the CDR3 is TGCGCCAGCAGCCCGTCAGAATTGAACACCGGGGAGCTGTTTTTT.

This clonotype was observed once. The chain couples TRBV5-6 to TRBJ2-7; possibly TRBD1 or TRBD2 for D (5 bases each). From germline, CDR1 is SGHDT and CDR2 YYEEEE. With 4 bases removed from V and 11 bases from J, the gap between germline ends came to 22 bases. The CDR3 spans 14 residues. CDR3 in amino acids: CASSPRDAAFGEYF. CDR3 bases: TGTGCCAGCAGCCCCCGGGACGCGGCTTTTGGGGAGTACTTC.

This clonotype was seen a few times. The chain has TRBV7-2 and TRBJ2-3; 9 bases are shared with TRBD2. V lost 1 base and J lost 2; bases outside the gene matches: 7. The germline gives CDR1 SGHTA, CDR2 FQGNSA. The CDR3 is made up of 17 amino acids. The CDR3 is CASSLVVSSGVTDTQYF. In DNA form, the CDR3 reads TGTGCCAGCAGCTTAGTAGTGTCTAGCGGGGTCACAGATACGCAGTATTTT. Supplemented by reference TRBV7-2 and TRBJ2-3, the full variable domain reads GAGVSQSPSNKVTEKGKDVELRCDPISGHTALYWYRQSLGQGLEFLIYFQGNSAPDKSGLPSDRFSAERTGGSVSTLTIQRTQQEDSAVYLCASSLVVSSGVTDTQYFGPGTRLTVL.

This clonotype was seen more than once but under ten times. This chain uses TRBV7-9 with TRBJ2-5; no firm D call. Germline V gene lookup returns CDR1 SEHNR and CDR2 FQNEAQ (reference sequence). This CDR3 has 14 residues. Trimming stripped 0 bases from V and 0 bases from J, with 5 bases between. CDR3 bases: TGTGCCAGCAGCTTAGCCAGCAACCAAGAGACCCAGTACTTC. This encodes CASSLASNQETQYF.

This clonotype has ten or more counts. The V and J genes are TRBV3-1 and TRBJ1-2; D might be TRBD1 (6 bases). The V end was cut by 2 bases, the J end by 6 bases, with 10 bases between. The CDR3 sequence is 13 residues long. CDR1 LGHDT and CDR2 YNNKEL come from the germline V gene (reference sequence). The CDR3 nucleotides are TGTGCCAGCAGCCAAATGGACAGACATGGCTACACCTTC. Residues: CASSQMDRHGYTF. Looking up the rest from reference TRBV3-1 and TRBJ1-2 gives the full variable domain: DTAVSQTPKYLVTQMGNDKSIKCEQNLGHDTMYWYKQDSKKFLKIMFSYNNKELIINETVPNRFSPKSPDKAHLNLHINSLELGDSAVYFCASSQMDRHGYTFGSGTRLTVV.

At least ten counts were recorded for this clonotype. The rearrangement uses TRBV7-9 and TRBJ1-3; 7 nucleotides line up with TRBD1. The CDR3 extends over 13 amino acids. Germline V gene sequence: CDR1 SEHNR, CDR2 FQNEAQ (reference sequence). J gave up 10 bases and V 0 bases, and 3 bases lay outside the gene matches. The DNA of the CDR3 is TGTGCCAGCAGCTTAGCGGGGGACAGTACCATATATTTT. This encodes CASSLAGDSTIYF.

The chain links TRBV10-3 to TRBJ2-3; 14 bases match TRBD2. After removal of 5 bases from V and 4 bases from J, the junction contained 5 bases not matched to a gene. The CDR3 extends over 16 amino acids. The germline V gene has CDR1 ENHRY and CDR2 SYGVKD. This CDR3 reads CAISQTSGGAADTQYF. The CDR3 DNA follows: TGTGCCATCAGTCAGACTAGCGGGGGGGCGGCAGATACGCAGTATTTT.

This clonotype was seen only a few times. V usage is TRBV12-3 or TRBV12-4 and J usage is TRBJ2-3; the D call may be TRBD1 or TRBD2 (5 bases each). V lost 5 bases and J lost 15, with 18 bases in between. The length of the CDR3 is 12 residues. DNA of the CDR3: TGTGCCAGCAGTCTGCGGACGGGACCCCCCTATTTT. Translation: CASSLRTGPPYF.

The V and J genes are TRBV20-1 and TRBJ2-1; the D gene is possibly TRBD1 (5 bases). Trimming took 6 bases from V and 10 from J, leaving 25 bases between them. The CDR3 has 15 residues. In germline, CDR1 is DFQATT, CDR2 SNEGSKA (reference sequence). This CDR3 reads CSAKDRWRSYGEQFF. The CDR3 DNA sequence: TGCAGTGCCAAAGACAGATGGCGATCCTATGGGGAGCAGTTCTTC.

This clonotype appeared a single time. The chain combines TRBV29-1 with TRBJ2-1, with a weak D call TRBD1 (6 bases). Germline V gives CDR1 SQVTM, CDR2 ANQGSEA. V was pared by 7 bases and J by 6 bases, with 16 bases between. The CDR3 sequence is 13 residues long. This chain's CDR3 is CSGTGWVSNEQFF. In DNA form, the CDR3 reads TGCAGCGGAACAGGGTGGGTAAGCAATGAGCAGTTCTTC.

This clonotype was seen a few times. The V call is TRBV9, the J call TRBJ1-3; D is unresolved. CDR3 length: 15 residues. Trimming removed 0 bases at V and 0 bases at J, with 7 bases between. Germline V gene lookup returns CDR1 SGDLS and CDR2 YYNGEE. The CDR3 loop is CASSVDGLSGNTIYF. DNA for the CDR3: TGTGCCAGCAGCGTAGACGGGCTCTCTGGAAACACCATATATTTT.

This sequence joins TRBV15 and TRBJ2-3; maybe TRBD1 (5 bases). This CDR3 region has 16 residues. V lost 0 bases and J lost 0, with 10 bases in between. Germline V gene lookup returns CDR1 LNHNV and CDR2 YYDKDF (reference sequence). This chain's CDR3 is CATSRDPAGSTDTQYF. For the CDR3, the DNA is TGTGCCACCAGCAGAGATCCGGCAGGGAGCACAGATACGCAGTATTTT. The full variable domain, in which reference TRBV15 and TRBJ2-3 provide the parts outside the CDR3, is DAMVIQNPRYQVTQFGKPVTLSCSQTLNHNVMYWYQQKSSQAPKLLFHYYDKDFNNEADTPDNFQSRRPNTSFCFLDIRSPGLGDTAMYLCATSRDPAGSTDTQYFGPGTRLTVL.

The rearrangement links TRBV5-1 to TRBJ2-7; D is perhaps TRBD2 (6 bases). The CDR3 is 16 amino acids. Germline CDR1 reads SGHRS; CDR2 reads YFSETQ. The ends were cut back, 3 bases at V and 3 bases at J, with 19 bases in the middle. This CDR3 is CASSWGLRGRSYEQYF. In nucleotides, the CDR3 is TGCGCCAGCAGCTGGGGATTGCGGGGTAGAAGCTACGAGCAGTACTTC.

This rearrangement joins TRBV6-5 to TRBJ1-5; D call uncertain. The CDR3 consists of 13 residues. V lost 0 bases, J lost 5 bases, and 5 bases lay in between. CDR1 and CDR2 (germline): MNHEY, SVGAGI. DNA of the CDR3: TGTGCCAGCAGTTACTCGGCTCATCAGCCCCAGCATTTT. Translation: CASSYSAHQPQHF.

This clonotype has ten or more counts. The chain joins TRBV21-1 to TRBJ2-7. TRBV21-1 is deemed a pseudogene. This CDR3 region has 13 residues. Written as DNA, the CDR3 is TGTGCCAGCAGCACCGGCCGCCGCTACGAGCAGTACTTC. Amino acids: CASSTGRRYEQYF.

This chain joins TRBV10-2 and TRBJ2-7; 9 positions match TRBD2. CDR1 is WSHSY and CDR2 is SAAADI in the germline V gene. This CDR3 is 14 amino acids long. V gave up 1 base and J gave up 7 bases; unmatched junction bases: 5. The CDR3 region is CASSELAGAEEQYF. CDR3 DNA: TGCGCCAGCAGTGAGTTAGCGGGAGCGGAAGAGCAGTACTTC.

Only a few counts were recorded for this clonotype. This sequence joins TRBV29-1 and TRBJ2-1; D is perhaps TRBD2 (5 bases). The CDR3 runs to 13 residues. Germline V gives CDR1 SQVTM, CDR2 ANQGSEA. The V and J ends lost 5 bases and 0 bases respectively, with 8 bases between them. The CDR3 protein is CSVPGISYNEQFF. The DNA for the CDR3 is TGCAGCGTTCCCGGGATCTCCTACAATGAGCAGTTCTTC.

The V call is TRBV11-3, the J call TRBJ1-1; 7 bases line up with TRBD1. The V gene end was trimmed by 5 bases and the J gene end by 11 bases; junction bases not matched to a gene: 11. Germline-derived CDR1 and CDR2 are SGHNT and YENEEA. The CDR3 has 13 amino acids. CDR3 bases: TGTGCCAGCAGCATCGGGACAGAAAGGCAGGCTTTCTTT. This codes for CASSIGTERQAFF.

V usage is TRBV28 and J usage is TRBJ1-5; possible D gene TRBD1, 5 bases. CDR3 length: 15 residues. Germline V lookup: CDR1 MDHEN, CDR2 SYDVKM. V gave up 8 bases and J gave up 2 bases, with 16 bases separating them. CDR3 in DNA: TGTGCCAGCGCATCCGGGACTTCGGGCAATCAGCCCCAGCATTTT. Translating gives CASASGTSGNQPQHF. The whole variable domain, filled in from reference TRBV28 and TRBJ1-5, reads DVKVTQSSRYLVKRTGEKVFLECVQDMDHENMFWYRQDPGLGLRLIYFSYDVKMKEKGDIPEGYSVSREKKERFSLILESASTNQTSMYLCASASGTSGNQPQHFGDGTRLSIL.

This chain links TRBV20-1 with TRBJ2-1; 9 bases map to TRBD2. Germline V CDR1 and CDR2: DFQATT, SNEGSKA (reference sequence). V gave up 3 bases and J gave up 7 bases; unmatched junction bases: 7. The CDR3 consists of 14 residues. CDR3 amino acids: CSASLAGVWNEQFF. CDR3 bases: TGCAGTGCTAGTTTAGCGGGAGTATGGAATGAGCAGTTCTTC.

The V call is TRBV7-2, the J call TRBJ2-1; D not certain. Trimming pared 5 bases from V and 1 base from J, leaving 18 bases between. The CDR3 loop spans 17 amino acids. Looked up from germline, CDR1 is SGHTA and CDR2 is FQGNSA. The CDR3 DNA is TGTGCCAGCAGCCCCCGGGCCTACCAGTTGTCCTACAATGAGCAGTTCTTC. This translates into CASSPRAYQLSYNEQFF.

The chain has TRBV5-1 and TRBJ2-2, with a tentative D call TRBD1 (5 bases). The V gene's germline CDR1 is SGHRS and CDR2 YFSETQ. This CDR3 contains 15 residues. The V end was cut by 6 bases, the J end by 2 bases, with 14 bases between. CDR3 DNA sequence: TGCGCCAGCACCCCCGCCAGGGTCAACACCGGGGAGCTGTTTTTT. Protein: CASTPARVNTGELFF.

This clonotype showed up many times. The rearrangement links TRBV12-3 or TRBV12-4 to TRBJ1-3; D gene uncertain. The ends were cut back, 4 bases at V and 1 base at J, with 14 bases in the middle. This CDR3 spans 16 amino acids. The CDR3 DNA sequence: TGTGCCAGCAGTTCCCTCGCAGTCAGGTCTGGAAACACCATATATTTT. Protein: CASSSLAVRSGNTIYF.

The chain recombines TRBV6-2 or TRBV6-3 with TRBJ2-4, with 8 bases identical to TRBD2. This CDR3 is built from 13 residues. The trim removed 4 bases at V and 7 bases at J, leaving 3 bases unmatched. The germline V gene has CDR1 MNHEY and CDR2 SVGEGT. CDR3 residues: CASSWASGNIQYF. In nucleotides, the CDR3 is TGTGCCAGCAGTTGGGCTAGCGGGAACATTCAGTACTTC.

This clonotype was found a few times. V and J are TRBV20-1 and TRBJ1-1, with a weak D call TRBD1 (6 bases). CDR3 length: 14 amino acids. V lost 6 bases and J lost 1, with 15 bases in between. The V gene's germline CDR1 is DFQATT and CDR2 SNEGSKA (reference sequence). DNA of the CDR3: TGCAGTGCCCGGCTGGGGGGCCCGAACACTGAAGCTTTCTTT. The encoded protein is CSARLGGPNTEAFF.

This clonotype was seen more than once but under ten times. The chain employs TRBV14 and TRBJ2-7, with D possibly being TRBD1 or TRBD2 (6 bases each). Trimming shortened V by 4 bases and J by 3 bases, and 16 bases separated the two germline ends. Germline loops: CDR1 SGHDN, CDR2 FVKESK. The CDR3 has 15 amino acids. CDR3 nucleotide sequence: TGTGCCAGCAGCCTCCGCGGGACAAGCCGCTACGAGCAGTACTTC. This sequence encodes CASSLRGTSRYEQYF.

The chain joins TRBV29-1 to TRBJ1-1, with 9 nucleotides matching TRBD1. This CDR3 spans 14 amino acids. V lost 2 bases to trimming and J lost 3 bases; unmatched junction nucleotides: 4. The V gene's germline CDR1 is SQVTM and CDR2 ANQGSEA. This chain's CDR3 is CSVENRGQYTEAFF. The CDR3 DNA reads TGCAGCGTTGAAAACAGGGGGCAGTACACTGAAGCTTTCTTT.